A selection of T cell receptor beta chains follows, all from one sample in a study of shared T cell receptors in the human thymus. The protocol was immunoSEQ multiplex PCR, while the TCRdb copy is restricted to in-frame clones and leaves out a portion. This table has roughly 700,000 clones, around nine tenths appearing once. This sample also belongs to another study, concerning human thymus T cells.

The specimen was thymocytes. These receptors originate from a boy in the first two years of life with a congenital heart defect. Both conserved end residues are part of each CDR3. D genes are given only for firm matches. For some rows the clone size is stated as once, few or many, or as a class when expanded; others skip it.

v_gene: TRBV11-3
abundance: -
d_gene: TRBD2
j_gene: TRBJ2-5
len: 16
CDR3nt: TGTGCCAGCACCCCTTCCAAGGCTAGCGGCCCGGAGACCCAGTACTTC
CDR3aa: CASTPSKASGPETQYF

v_gene: TRBV11-2
abundance: -
d_gene: TRBD1
j_gene: TRBJ1-3
len: 16
CDR3nt: TGTGCCAGCAGCTCAACAGGGGGCGCGTCAGGAAACACCATATATTTT
CDR3aa: CASSSTGGASGNTIYF

v_gene: TRBV15
abundance: -
d_gene: -
j_gene: TRBJ2-7
len: 12
CDR3nt: TGTGCCACCAGCAGGGGAGGATACGAGCAGTACTTC
CDR3aa: CATSRGGYEQYF

v_gene: TRBV15
abundance: few
d_gene: TRBD1
j_gene: TRBJ2-3
len: 17
CDR3nt: TGTGCCACCAGCAGAGAAGGGACAGGGGGCGCAACAGATACGCAGTATTTT
CDR3aa: CATSREGTGGATDTQYF

v_gene: TRBV7-9
abundance: once
d_gene: TRBD1
j_gene: TRBJ1-5
len: 15
CDR3nt: TGTGCCAGCAGCTTAGGCAGGGGGCAGAAAGAGCCCCAGCATTTT
CDR3aa: CASSLGRGQKEPQHF

v_gene: TRBV5-1
abundance: -
d_gene: TRBD2
j_gene: TRBJ2-3
len: 18
CDR3nt: TGCGCCAGCAGCACGGTGGCTAGCGGGACTCAGGACACAGATACGCAGTATTTT
CDR3aa: CASSTVASGTQDTDTQYF

v_gene: TRBV14
abundance: -
d_gene: TRBD2
j_gene: TRBJ2-5
len: 17
CDR3nt: TGTGCCAGCAGCCCCCCCTGCCGGAGCGGGGATCGAGAGACCCAGTACTTC
CDR3aa: CASSPPCRSGDRETQYF

v_gene: TRBV7-5
abundance: once
d_gene: -
j_gene: TRBJ2-4
len: 16
CDR3nt: TGTGTCAGAAGCCCCGGGTTCGGGTTTACCAAAAACATTCAGTACTTC
CDR3aa: CVRSPGFGFTKNIQYF

v_gene: TRBV27
abundance: -
d_gene: -
j_gene: TRBJ1-5
len: 13
CDR3nt: TGTGCCAGCAGTTTTTGGGCTTCCCAGCCCCAGCATTTT
CDR3aa: CASSFWASQPQHF

v_gene: TRBV14
abundance: -
d_gene: -
j_gene: TRBJ2-2
len: 19
CDR3nt: TGTGCCAGCAGCCCCCCCAGGGTGGGAGGGACAGGCAGCTCCGGGGAGCTGTTTTTT
CDR3aa: CASSPPRVGGTGSSGELFF

v_gene: TRBV12-5
abundance: -
d_gene: TRBD2
j_gene: TRBJ2-1
len: 16
CDR3nt: TGTGCTAGTGGTCCGGGACTAGCGGGAGTATCAAATGAGCAGTTCTTC
CDR3aa: CASGPGLAGVSNEQFF

v_gene: TRBV18
abundance: -
d_gene: -
j_gene: TRBJ1-4
len: 15
CDR3nt: TGTGCCACCGGACAGCCTTCTGCAACTAATGAAAAACTGTTTTTT
CDR3aa: CATGQPSATNEKLFF

v_gene: TRBV6-1
abundance: -
d_gene: -
j_gene: TRBJ1-1
len: 13
CDR3nt: TGTGCCAGCAGTGAATGGAGTTCCACTGAAGCTTTCTTT
CDR3aa: CASSEWSSTEAFF

v_gene: TRBV10-1
abundance: -
d_gene: TRBD2
j_gene: TRBJ2-1
len: 16
CDR3nt: TGCGCCCCCGAGGGTGAGTGTAGCGGGAGGGCCAATGAGCAGTTCTTC
CDR3aa: CAPEGECSGRANEQFF

v_gene: TRBV9
abundance: -
d_gene: TRBD1
j_gene: TRBJ1-3
len: 16
CDR3nt: TGTGCCAGCAGCCCGGGACAGGGAGTTTCAGGAAACACCATATATTTT
CDR3aa: CASSPGQGVSGNTIYF

v_gene: TRBV5-1
abundance: -
d_gene: TRBD2
j_gene: TRBJ2-1
len: 16
CDR3nt: TGCGCCAGCAGCTTCACTAGGACTAGCGGGACCCATGAGCAGTTCTTC
CDR3aa: CASSFTRTSGTHEQFF

v_gene: TRBV5-1
abundance: -
d_gene: TRBD1
j_gene: TRBJ2-2
len: 14
CDR3nt: TGCGCCAGCACCGTCGGACAGGGAACCGGGGAGCTGTTTTTT
CDR3aa: CASTVGQGTGELFF

v_gene: TRBV6-1
abundance: -
d_gene: -
j_gene: TRBJ2-1
len: 8
CDR3nt: TGTGCCAGCAGTCCCAATTTCTTC
CDR3aa: CASSPNFF

v_gene: TRBV11-3
abundance: -
d_gene: -
j_gene: TRBJ2-7
len: 13
CDR3nt: TGTGCCAGCAGCTTAGCCGGCTCCTACGAGCAGTACTTC
CDR3aa: CASSLAGSYEQYF

v_gene: TRBV12-5
abundance: once
d_gene: -
j_gene: TRBJ1-2
len: 15
CDR3nt: TGTGCTAGTGCCCAGGCAGGGCTACTCACCTATGGCTACACCTTC
CDR3aa: CASAQAGLLTYGYTF

v_gene: TRBV4-1
abundance: -
d_gene: TRBD2
j_gene: TRBJ2-7
len: 15
CDR3nt: TGCGCCAGCAGCCAATTTAGCGGGAGTAGGTACGAGCAGTACTTC
CDR3aa: CASSQFSGSRYEQYF

v_gene: TRBV28
abundance: few
d_gene: TRBD2
j_gene: TRBJ2-7
len: 15
CDR3nt: TGTGCCAGCAGTTTCGGCGGGAGTCGGCCCTACGAGCAGTACTTC
CDR3aa: CASSFGGSRPYEQYF

v_gene: TRBV6-1
abundance: -
d_gene: -
j_gene: TRBJ2-1
len: 13
CDR3nt: TGTGCCAGGGGGGAGGAGGGGCGGGATGAGCAGTTCTTC
CDR3aa: CARGEEGRDEQFF

v_gene: TRBV2
abundance: -
d_gene: TRBD2
j_gene: TRBJ2-1
len: 15
CDR3nt: TGTGCCAGCAGTGAAACGGGAGGCTCGAACAATGAGCAGTTCTTC
CDR3aa: CASSETGGSNNEQFF

v_gene: TRBV20-1
abundance: -
d_gene: -
j_gene: TRBJ2-7
len: 11
CDR3nt: TGCAGTGCTAGATCAGGATACGAGCAGTACTTC
CDR3aa: CSARSGYEQYF

v_gene: TRBV9
abundance: once
d_gene: TRBD2
j_gene: TRBJ2-2
len: 16
CDR3nt: TGTGCCAGCAGCGTGGGACTAGCGGGAGGGGTCGGGGAGCTGTTTTTT
CDR3aa: CASSVGLAGGVGELFF

v_gene: TRBV4-3
abundance: -
d_gene: -
j_gene: TRBJ1-1
len: 17
CDR3nt: TGCGCCAGCAGCCAAGAAAGTCCGGGGGGGGTAGGCACTGAAGCTTTCTTT
CDR3aa: CASSQESPGGVGTEAFF

v_gene: TRBV29-1
abundance: once
d_gene: TRBD1
j_gene: TRBJ2-3
len: 14
CDR3nt: TGCAGCGGTAGACCGGGACAGGGGATAGATACGCAGTATTTT
CDR3aa: CSGRPGQGIDTQYF

v_gene: TRBV11-3
abundance: -
d_gene: TRBD2
j_gene: TRBJ2-5
len: 17
CDR3nt: TGTGCCAGCAGCTTAGATCACGGACTAGCGGGGGAAGAGACCCAGTACTTC
CDR3aa: CASSLDHGLAGEETQYF

v_gene: TRBV7-2
abundance: -
d_gene: TRBD2
j_gene: TRBJ2-7
len: 14
CDR3nt: TGTGCCAGCAACAGGACTAGCGGGAGCCGCGAGCAGTACTTC
CDR3aa: CASNRTSGSREQYF

v_gene: TRBV6-5
abundance: -
d_gene: TRBD1
j_gene: TRBJ2-2
len: 16
CDR3nt: TGTGCCAGCAGTTACTCGAAGGACAGGGCCACCGGGGAGCTGTTTTTT
CDR3aa: CASSYSKDRATGELFF

v_gene: TRBV4-3
abundance: -
d_gene: -
j_gene: TRBJ2-3
len: 14
CDR3nt: TGCGCCAGCAGCCAAGCGGGGGTCACAGATACGCAGTATTTT
CDR3aa: CASSQAGVTDTQYF

v_gene: TRBV1
abundance: -
d_gene: -
j_gene: TRBJ2-1
len: 14
CDR3nt: TGCACCAGCAGCCAGCCTCTCGGCGGCAATGAGCAGTTCTTC
CDR3aa: CTSSQPLGGNEQFF

v_gene: TRBV4-1
abundance: -
d_gene: -
j_gene: TRBJ1-5
len: 16
CDR3nt: TGCGCCAGCAGCCAAGAGGGACACCCCGCGAATCAGCCCCAGCATTTT
CDR3aa: CASSQEGHPANQPQHF

v_gene: TRBV2
abundance: once
d_gene: -
j_gene: TRBJ1-6
len: 11
CDR3nt: TGTGCCAGCAGCCCGGGTAGAGGTCTCCACTTT
CDR3aa: CASSPGRGLHF